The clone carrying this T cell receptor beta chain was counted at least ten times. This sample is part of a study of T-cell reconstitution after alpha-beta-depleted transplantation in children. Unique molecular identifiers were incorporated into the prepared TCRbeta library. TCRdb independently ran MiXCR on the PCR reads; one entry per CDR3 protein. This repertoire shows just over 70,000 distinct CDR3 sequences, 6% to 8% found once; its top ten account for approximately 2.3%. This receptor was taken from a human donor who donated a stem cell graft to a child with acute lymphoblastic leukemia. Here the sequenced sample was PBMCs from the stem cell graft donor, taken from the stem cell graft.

CDR3 loop: CASSLVSDGAYEQYF. The CDR3, as DNA: TGTGCCAGCAGCTTAGTCTCCGACGGAGCCTACGAGCAGTACTTC. The J gene is TRBJ2-7, the V gene TRBV7-8, with no clear D. CDR1 SGHVS and CDR2 FQNEAQ come from the germline V gene. The CDR3 is 15 amino acids. Trimming pared 1 base from V and 2 bases from J, leaving 12 bases between.